The 25 T cell receptor beta chains reported below all come from one sample, sequenced in a study of brain T cells in children with intractable seizures. Generated by immunoSEQ multiplex PCR, the TCRdb table keeps only in-frame clones and is missing some. The profile shows roughly 9,500 clones, 69% of them singletons. Sequencing was limited to surgery cases with top T cell transcript signatures in brain tissue. This material consisted of resected brain tissue, taken at surgery. The receptor source for this set is a girl aged 2 to 10 with tuberous sclerosis and intractable seizures.

This chain connects TRBV4-1 to TRBJ1-2; D gene ambiguous. V lost 1 base, J lost 1 base, and 13 bases lay in between. Looked up from germline, CDR1 is MGHRA and CDR2 is YSYEKL. The CDR3 loop spans 16 amino acids. For the CDR3, the DNA is TGCGCCAGCAGCCAAGGAAGGGCAGCCGATAACTATGGCTACACCTTC. Protein: CASSQGRAADNYGYTF.

The chain joins TRBV10-3 to TRBJ1-1, with a weak D call TRBD1 (5 bases). Germline CDR1 is ENHRY and CDR2 is SYGVKD. CDR3 size: 14 residues. Trimming removed 3 bases from V and 1 base from J, with 9 bases in between. CDR3 in DNA: TGTGCCATCAGTGATCCCACAGGGAACACTGAAGCTTTCTTT. It codes for CAISDPTGNTEAFF.

J is TRBJ2-3 and V is TRBV5-1; 8 positions match TRBD2. V dropped 1 base and J dropped 1; count of bases not matched to a gene: 2. Looked up from germline, CDR1 is SGHRS and CDR2 is YFSETQ. The CDR3 is 15 residues long. CDR3 amino acids: CASSLQLAGTDTQYF. The CDR3 DNA is TGCGCCAGCAGCTTGCAACTAGCGGGCACAGATACGCAGTATTTT.

This chain uses TRBV3-1 (or the pseudogene TRBV3-2) with TRBJ1-3; D is possibly TRBD1 (5 bases). V was cut by 4 bases and J by 0 bases, with 19 bases left in between. This CDR3 comprises 18 residues. The germline CDR1 and CDR2 sequences are LGHDT and YNNKEL (reference sequence). As DNA, the CDR3 is TGTGCCAGCAGCCGTAGGGGAGGGGCGTTATCCTCTGGAAACACCATATATTTT. Its translation is CASSRRGGALSSGNTIYF.

The rearrangement links TRBV12-3 or TRBV12-4 to TRBJ1-2; D is undetermined. The CDR3 runs 13 residues. Trimming removed 5 bases at V and 0 bases at J, with 7 bases between. CDR3: CASSLSANYGYTF. The DNA of the CDR3 is TGTGCCAGCAGTCTATCCGCTAACTATGGCTACACCTTC.

J is TRBJ2-3 and V is TRBV29-1; D remains unclear. The V gene's germline CDR1 is SQVTM and CDR2 ANQGSEA. The V and J ends lost 4 bases and 1 base respectively, with 18 bases between them. The CDR3 has 16 amino acids. CDR3 sequence (DNA): TGCAGCGTTGGGGGTAGTCGGGCAGGCCGCACAGATACGCAGTATTTT. Its translation is CSVGGSRAGRTDTQYF.

The rearrangement links TRBV27 to TRBJ2-1; 12 nucleotides agree with TRBD2. Germline-derived CDR1 and CDR2 are MNHEY and SMNVEV (reference sequence). Trimming cost V 6 bases and J 7 bases; bases outside gene matches: 7. The CDR3 runs 15 residues. CDR3 nucleotides: TGTGCCAGCAGCCAACTAGCGGGGGGTGCGAATGAGCAGTTCTTC. Protein sequence: CASSQLAGGANEQFF.

Details on this clone: It is unclear where the CDR3 begins or ends on the DNA, so no DNA is shown, and the CDR3 is as TCRdb lists it. The CDR3: CASSESSGRVNEQFF. This chain uses TRBV10-2 with TRBJ2-1. Germline loops: CDR1 WSHSY, CDR2 SAAADI. The CDR3 length equals 15 residues, ends included.

This sequence joins TRBV27 and TRBJ2-7; TRBD2 agrees at 12 bases. The trim removed 0 bases at V and 4 bases at J, leaving 4 bases unmatched. Germline V CDR1 and CDR2: MNHEY, SMNVEV (reference sequence). The length of the CDR3 is 16 residues. The CDR3 spells CASSLSTSGGKYEQYF. DNA for the CDR3: TGTGCCAGCAGTTTATCGACTAGCGGGGGAAAATACGAGCAGTACTTC.

This clone was recorded a few times. The chain couples TRBV4-1 to TRBJ2-7; D gene unclear. The CDR3 extends over 13 amino acids. V lost 1 base, J lost 2 bases, and 6 bases lay in between. Germline assignment: CDR1 MGHRA and CDR2 YSYEKL. Here the CDR3 reads CASSQGGPYEQYF. CDR3 DNA: TGCGCCAGCAGCCAAGGTGGACCCTACGAGCAGTACTTC.

The chain has TRBV10-2 and TRBJ2-6; D is perhaps TRBD1 (5 bases). CDR3 length: 15 residues. Germline assignment: CDR1 WSHSY and CDR2 SAAADI. Trimming removed 6 bases at V and 0 bases at J, with 9 bases between. The CDR3 DNA is TGCGCCAGCAGGGCGACAGACTCTGGGGCCAACGTCCTGACTTTC. Protein: CASRATDSGANVLTF.

The chain joins TRBV7-3 to TRBJ2-3, with D perhaps given as TRBD1 or TRBD2 (5 bases each). From germline, CDR1 is SGHTA and CDR2 FQGTGA. The V and J ends lost 1 base and 3 bases respectively, with 14 bases between them. The CDR3 runs to 16 residues. The CDR3 region has the DNA TGTGCCAGCAGCTTAAGAGGGCCAGGGTCTACAGATACGCAGTATTTT. This codes for CASSLRGPGSTDTQYF.

V is TRBV7-9 and J is TRBJ1-2, with D perhaps TRBD1 (6 bases). Trimming stripped 7 bases from V and 2 bases from J, with 11 bases between. Per germline, CDR1 SEHNR and CDR2 FQNEAQ (reference sequence). The CDR3 is made up of 13 amino acids. CDR3 loop: CASTRGQNYGYTF. The CDR3 DNA is TGTGCCAGCACCCGAGGACAGAACTATGGCTACACCTTC.

This clone rates as medium-sized. This chain connects TRBV19 to TRBJ2-1, with no clear D. Trimming left V 4 bases short and J 5 bases short, with 15 bases between. Germline V lookup: CDR1 LNHDA, CDR2 SQIVND (reference sequence). CDR3 length equals 15 residues. The CDR3 loop is CASSTNPLSNNEQFF. The CDR3 DNA is TGTGCCAGTAGTACGAATCCACTATCAAACAATGAGCAGTTCTTC.

The CDR3 sequence is CASSYGNNQPQHF. The CDR3, as DNA: TGTGCCAGCAGTTACGGCAACAATCAGCCCCAGCATTTT. The chain recombines TRBV6-5 with TRBJ1-5, with unresolved D. With 2 bases removed from V and 3 bases from J, the gap between germline ends came to 5 bases. Germline V CDR1 and CDR2: MNHEY, SVGAGI. The CDR3 covers 13 residues.

The chain couples TRBV14 to TRBJ2-1, with D maybe TRBD1 (5 bases). V was shortened by 3 bases and J by 10 bases, with 13 bases between the two germline ends. The germline CDR1 and CDR2 sequences are SGHDN and FVKESK. CDR3 size: 13 residues. CDR3 bases: TGTGCCAGCAGCCACGGCAGGGCAATAGAGCAGTTCTTC. It codes for CASSHGRAIEQFF.

The V call is TRBV7-9, the J call TRBJ1-4; 7 nucleotides line up with TRBD1. The CDR3 totals 16 residues. V lost 3 bases and J lost 5; bases outside the gene matches: 9. Per germline, CDR1 SEHNR and CDR2 FQNEAQ (reference sequence). This chain's CDR3 is CASSFDEGQRNEKLFF. The CDR3 DNA reads as TGTGCCAGCAGCTTCGACGAGGGACAGCGAAATGAAAAACTGTTTTTT.

The rearrangement uses TRBV9 and TRBJ2-7; TRBD2 matches 7 bases. V was clipped by 4 bases and J by 1 base; unmatched bases: 5. CDR3 size: 14 residues. CDR1 and CDR2 from the germline V gene are SGDLS and YYNGEE. The CDR3 sequence is CASSQAGLSYEQYV. For the CDR3, the DNA is TGTGCCAGCAGCCAAGCGGGACTTTCCTACGAGCAGTACGTC.

The chain has TRBV7-2 and TRBJ2-7; D could derive from TRBD1 or TRBD2 (5 bases each). This CDR3 is 14 amino acids long. Per germline, CDR1 SGHTA and CDR2 FQGNSA. Trimming pared 2 bases from V and 4 bases from J, leaving 12 bases between. This CDR3 is CASSLKVGAYEQYV. The CDR3 DNA reads as TGTGCCAGCAGCTTAAAGGTCGGGGCTTACGAGCAGTACGTC.

This clone is medium-sized in the sample. The rearrangement links TRBV4-1 to TRBJ2-3, with 10 bases aligning to TRBD1. Germline CDR1 reads MGHRA; CDR2 reads YSYEKL. CDR3 length: 15 residues. The junction had 1 base not matched to a gene; V was cut back by 1 base and J by 3 bases. The CDR3 loop reads CASSQGGQGTDTQYF. CDR3 DNA: TGCGCCAGCAGCCAAGGGGGACAGGGGACAGATACGCAGTATTTT.

This rearrangement joins TRBV4-1 to TRBJ2-5; 9 bases match TRBD2. There are 15 residues in the CDR3. Losses at the gene ends were 4 bases for V and 0 bases for J; bases not matched to a gene: 3. Germline V gene lookup returns CDR1 MGHRA and CDR2 YSYEKL. CDR3 loop: CASSRTSVYQETQYF. CDR3 in DNA: TGCGCCAGCAGCCGGACTAGCGTATACCAAGAGACCCAGTACTTC.

In DNA form, the CDR3 reads TGCAGCGTTGAAAGTTCCGGGCTTGAAGCTTTCTTT. Amino acid sequence: CSVESSGLEAFF. V usage is TRBV29-1 and J usage is TRBJ1-1, with D hard to call. Deletions cut 2 bases from V and 7 bases from J, with 11 bases between. Per germline, CDR1 SQVTM and CDR2 ANQGSEA. The CDR3 totals 12 residues. The full variable domain, rest sourced from reference TRBV29-1 and TRBJ1-1, is SAVISQKPSRDICQRGTSLTIQCQVDSQVTMMFWYRQQPGQSLTLIATANQGSEATYESGFVIDKFPISRPNLTFSTLTVSNMSPEDSSIYLCSVESSGLEAFFGQGTRLTVV.

This clone was observed a few times. The genes are TRBV11-2 and TRBJ1-4; no definite D call. Trimming cost V 1 base and J 7 bases, with 25 bases left between them. Germline CDR1 and CDR2: SGHAT and FQNNGV. The CDR3 spans 19 residues. The DNA for the CDR3 is TGTGCCAGCAGCTTAGGAGGCCTGGGCTTAGGATCCGAGGGTGAAAAACTGTTTTTT. As protein: CASSLGGLGLGSEGEKLFF.

The rearrangement uses TRBV3-1 (or the pseudogene TRBV3-2) and TRBJ1-4, with D hard to call. Germline V CDR1 and CDR2: LGHDT, YNNKEL (reference sequence). Trimming cost V 6 bases and J 8 bases, with 10 bases left between them. The CDR3 contains 12 residues. This CDR3 reads CASSLGKEKLFF. The CDR3 coding sequence is TGTGCCAGCAGTTTAGGGAAAGAAAAACTGTTTTTT.

V and J are TRBV3-1 (or the pseudogene TRBV3-2) and TRBJ2-7; no clear D. Germline-derived CDR1 and CDR2 are LGHDT and YNNKEL (reference sequence). CDR3 length equals 12 residues. Trimming removed 1 base at V and 2 bases at J, with 3 bases between. CDR3 loop: CASSQATYEQYF. CDR3 DNA: TGTGCCAGCAGCCAAGCAACCTACGAGCAGTACTTC.